What follows are 24 T cell receptor beta chains derived from one specimen sequenced in a study of T cells after yellow fever vaccination. One entry per CDR3 protein results from TCRdb running MiXCR on the 5' RACE reads. The repertoire holds about 85,000 distinct CDR3 sequences, with less than 15% as singletons. This specimen consisted of CD8+ T cells not binding an NS4B(214-222) dextramer, sorted from PBMCs, obtained around 3 weeks after the first yellow fever vaccination. The receptor set was obtained from a man between 18 and 35 years old who received the YFV17D yellow fever vaccine.

This clonotype has just a few counts. This rearrangement joins TRBV15 to TRBJ2-2; 7 bases are a match to TRBD1. The length of the CDR3 is 17 residues. V lost 2 bases and J lost 4; bases outside the gene matches: 10. Germline CDR1 LNHNV, CDR2 YYDKDF (reference sequence). The CDR3 loop is CATSRNTGTAITGELFF. Here the CDR3 DNA reads TGTGCCACCAGCAGAAATACCGGGACAGCCATCACCGGGGAGCTGTTTTTT. The variable domain in full, completed from reference TRBV15 and TRBJ2-2, reads DAMVIQNPRYQVTQFGKPVTLSCSQTLNHNVMYWYQQKSSQAPKLLFHYYDKDFNNEADTPDNFQSRRPNTSFCFLDIRSPGLGDTAMYLCATSRNTGTAITGELFFGEGSRLTVL.

This clonotype was observed a handful of times. CDR3 amino acids: CSARELTSNQPQHF. CDR3 nucleotide sequence: TGCAGTGCTAGAGAACTCACGAGCAATCAGCCCCAGCATTTT. The V call is TRBV20-1, the J call TRBJ1-5, with D unresolved. CDR3 length: 14 amino acids. V was clipped by 0 bases and J by 1 base, with 7 bases between them. Germline CDR1 and CDR2: DFQATT and SNEGSKA (reference sequence).

J is TRBJ2-7 and V is TRBV12-3 or TRBV12-4; tentative D call: TRBD1 (6 bases). The CDR3 contains 12 residues. Trimming left V 6 bases short and J 7 bases short, with 13 bases between. The CDR3 DNA reads as TGTGCCAGCAGCACACACAGGGTTGAGCAGTACTTC. Protein sequence: CASSTHRVEQYF.

The genes are TRBV5-5 and TRBJ1-1; D unresolved. The germline gives CDR1 SGHKS, CDR2 YYEKEE (reference sequence). The ends were cut back, 1 base at V and 2 bases at J, with 12 bases in the middle. CDR3 length: 15 residues. The CDR3 DNA reads as TGTGCCAGCAGCTTGCTTGGCAAGACCAACACTGAAGCTTTCTTT. Protein: CASSLLGKTNTEAFF.

The V gene is TRBV3-1, the J gene TRBJ2-1; 9 positions match TRBD2. This CDR3 spans 14 amino acids. Per germline, CDR1 LGHDT and CDR2 YNNKEL (reference sequence). V lost 5 bases to trimming and J lost 8 bases; unmatched junction nucleotides: 7. CDR3 residues: CASSFFAGGYEQFF. CDR3 nucleotides: TGTGCCAGCAGCTTCTTCGCGGGGGGGTATGAGCAGTTCTTC.

This rearrangement joins TRBV4-1 to TRBJ1-2; D is possibly TRBD1 (6 bases). The CDR3 has 15 amino acids. V lost 0 bases and J lost 3, with 11 bases in between. Per the germline V gene, CDR1 is MGHRA and CDR2 is YSYEKL. CDR3 sequence reads: CASSQDPRTDYGYTF. The CDR3, as DNA: TGCGCCAGCAGCCAAGACCCCCGGACAGACTATGGCTACACCTTC.

The V gene is TRBV20-1, the J gene TRBJ1-2; D remains ambiguous. V lost 6 bases and J 4 bases, leaving 15 bases between the germline ends. The CDR3 is made up of 13 amino acids. Germline lookup yields CDR1 DFQATT and CDR2 SNEGSKA (reference sequence). This CDR3 reads CSAGVRGSYGYTF. The CDR3 region has the DNA TGCAGTGCCGGGGTGAGAGGGAGCTATGGCTACACCTTC.

This rearrangement joins TRBV5-1 to TRBJ2-4; D may match TRBD1 or TRBD2 (5 bases each). The CDR3 extends over 14 amino acids. CDR1 and CDR2 (germline): SGHRS, YFSETQ. The V and J ends lost 4 bases and 5 bases respectively, with 13 bases between them. The CDR3 region has the DNA TGCGCCAGCAGCATACGGGACGGAGAAAACATTCAGTACTTC. This sequence encodes CASSIRDGENIQYF.

V is TRBV10-3 and J is TRBJ1-1; possibly TRBD1 for D (5 bases). The V gene's germline CDR1 is ENHRY and CDR2 SYGVKD. Deletions cut 3 bases from V and 1 base from J, with 12 bases between. This CDR3 is built from 15 residues. Here the CDR3 reads CAISERRDGNTEAFF. As DNA, the CDR3 is TGTGCCATCAGTGAACGCCGGGACGGGAACACTGAAGCTTTCTTT.

The chain carries TRBV2 and TRBJ1-1, with D possibly matching TRBD1 (5 bases). The CDR3 totals 12 residues. V lost 10 bases and J 8 bases, leaving 17 bases between the germline ends. CDR1 and CDR2 from the germline V gene are SNHLY and FYNNEI. CDR3 amino acids: CAIREGAGEAFF. DNA of the CDR3: TGTGCCATCAGAGAGGGAGCAGGGGAAGCTTTCTTT. The whole variable domain, remainder taken from reference TRBV2 and TRBJ1-1, is EPEVTQTPSHQVTQMGQEVILRCVPISNHLYFYWYRQILGQKVEFLVSFYNNEISEKSEIFDDQFSVERPDGSNFTLKIRSTKLEDSAMYFCAIREGAGEAFFGQGTRLTVV.

This sequence joins TRBV29-1 and TRBJ2-7; 7 nucleotides agree with TRBD2. CDR1 and CDR2 (germline): SQVTM, ANQGSEA. The CDR3 is 13 residues long. V was clipped by 4 bases and J by 6 bases; unmatched bases: 9. The CDR3 loop reads CSVVEGRAREQYF. CDR3 in DNA: TGCAGCGTTGTGGAGGGGAGGGCTCGCGAGCAGTACTTC.

V usage is TRBV11-3 and J usage is TRBJ2-7; 10 bases line up with TRBD2. J gave up 4 bases and V 5 bases, and 5 bases lay outside the gene matches. The CDR3 extends over 14 amino acids. CDR1 is SGHNT and CDR2 is YENEEA in the germline V gene. The CDR3 here is CASSRPSGGYEQYF. The CDR3 DNA sequence: TGTGCCAGCAGCCGCCCTAGCGGGGGTTACGAGCAGTACTTC.

The J gene is TRBJ2-5, the V gene TRBV15, with a tentative D call TRBD1 (6 bases). Trimming took off 4 bases at V and 3 bases at J, with 9 bases between the two ends. This CDR3 contains 13 residues. The V gene's germline CDR1 is LNHNV and CDR2 YYDKDF (reference sequence). As DNA, the CDR3 is TGTGCCACCAGCAACCAGGGGAAAGAGACCCAGTACTTC. Amino acid sequence: CATSNQGKETQYF. Supplemented by reference TRBV15 and TRBJ2-5, the full variable domain reads DAMVIQNPRYQVTQFGKPVTLSCSQTLNHNVMYWYQQKSSQAPKLLFHYYDKDFNNEADTPDNFQSRRPNTSFCFLDIRSPGLGDTAMYLCATSNQGKETQYFGPGTRLLVL.

The chain recombines TRBV27 with TRBJ1-2; 7 nucleotides line up with TRBD1. J lost 2 bases, V lost 2 bases, and 5 bases had no gene match. Germline CDR1 MNHEY, CDR2 SMNVEV (reference sequence). CDR3 length: 15 residues. The CDR3 here is CASSLRGQINYGYTF. The CDR3 DNA follows: TGTGCCAGCAGTTTAAGGGGACAGATCAACTATGGCTACACCTTC.

CDR3 loop: CASSQVSFHNEQFF. CDR3 sequence (DNA): TGCGCCAGCAGCCAAGTATCCTTTCACAATGAGCAGTTCTTC. The chain combines TRBV4-1 with TRBJ2-1, with D unresolved. In germline, CDR1 is MGHRA, CDR2 YSYEKL. The CDR3 loop spans 14 amino acids. V was clipped by 1 base and J by 5 bases, with 9 bases between them.

This clonotype was recorded a few times. The chain joins TRBV3-1 to TRBJ2-1, with 13 positions matching TRBD2. Germline values: CDR1 LGHDT, CDR2 YNNKEL (reference sequence). This CDR3 has 18 residues. The J segment lost 3 bases and the V segment lost 5 bases, leaving 10 bases of the junction unmatched. CDR3 region: CASSTRLAGGIIYNEQFF. The CDR3 nucleotides are TGTGCCAGCAGCACCCGACTAGCGGGGGGCATCATCTACAATGAGCAGTTCTTC.

This clonotype turned up a few times. This chain links TRBV3-1 with TRBJ2-3; D is perhaps TRBD1 (5 bases). CDR3 length: 16 residues. V was cut by 4 bases and J by 2 bases, with 16 bases left in between. From germline, CDR1 is LGHDT and CDR2 YNNKEL (reference sequence). CDR3 in DNA: TGTGCCAGCAGCCTCAGGGCCGTGCCGAACACAGATACGCAGTATTTT. Residues: CASSLRAVPNTDTQYF.

CDR3 coding DNA: TGTGCCACCAGCAGAGGACAGGTGTTATTTAGCGAGCAGTACTTC. This sequence encodes CATSRGQVLFSEQYF. The rearrangement uses TRBV15 and TRBJ2-7; TRBD1 might be the D (6 bases). The CDR3 spans 15 residues. The ends were cut back, 1 base at V and 6 bases at J, with 16 bases in the middle. Germline V gene data show CDR1 as LNHNV and CDR2 as YYDKDF (reference sequence).

This clonotype was counted only a few times. The chain is built from TRBV6-1 and TRBJ1-2; perhaps TRBD1 as D (5 bases). V lost 5 bases and J lost 4, with 11 bases in between. This CDR3 is built from 13 residues. Germline V CDR1 and CDR2: MNHNS, SASEGT. The CDR3 loop reads CASSNEGFYGYTF. DNA for the CDR3: TGTGCCAGCAGTAATGAGGGGTTCTATGGCTACACCTTC.

This chain joins TRBV2 and TRBJ2-5; no firm D call. This CDR3 has 16 residues. With 0 bases removed from V and 1 base from J, the gap between germline ends came to 12 bases. The germline V gene has CDR1 SNHLY and CDR2 FYNNEI. CDR3 nucleotides: TGTGCCAGCAGTGAAGCGCACACGAGAGTCCAAGAGACCCAGTACTTC. The encoded protein is CASSEAHTRVQETQYF.

The chain uses TRBV7-6 and TRBJ2-7; the match to TRBD1 covers 10 bases. The CDR3 spans 15 residues. Germline V lookup: CDR1 SGHVS, CDR2 FNYEAQ. Trimming took 4 bases from V and 4 from J; bases not matched to a gene: 7. The CDR3 loop is CASSSDRGRMYEQYF. The DNA for the CDR3 is TGTGCCAGCAGCTCAGACAGGGGGCGGATGTACGAGCAGTACTTC.

This clonotype appeared a few times. V gene TRBV2 combines with J gene TRBJ2-3, with D uncertain. Trimming removed 8 bases from V and 2 bases from J, with 14 bases in between. The CDR3 runs to 14 residues. The germline V gene has CDR1 SNHLY and CDR2 FYNNEI. The CDR3 region has the DNA TGTGCCAGCCCTAGGACGGCCCTCACAGATACGCAGTATTTT. It is translated as CASPRTALTDTQYF.

Many counts were recorded for this clonotype. V and J are TRBV5-1 and TRBJ2-7; 7 bases align to TRBD2. This CDR3 contains 13 residues. The V segment lost 5 bases and the J segment 5 bases; nucleotides outside the gene matches: 7. Germline CDR1 reads SGHRS; CDR2 reads YFSETQ. The chain's CDR3 is CASSTERGDEQYF. DNA for the CDR3: TGCGCCAGCAGTACCGAGCGGGGAGACGAGCAGTACTTC.

This clonotype was recorded many times. This chain links TRBV29-1 with TRBJ1-1; D uncertain. The CDR3 sequence is 12 residues long. The V end lost 5 bases, the J end lost 1 base, and 8 bases lay between the germline ends. Germline V gene sequence: CDR1 SQVTM, CDR2 ANQGSEA. The CDR3 loop reads CSVHGSNTEAFF. The CDR3 DNA sequence: TGCAGCGTTCATGGTTCGAACACTGAAGCTTTCTTT. The variable domain in full, with the rest retrieved from reference TRBV29-1 and TRBJ1-1, is SAVISQKPSRDICQRGTSLTIQCQVDSQVTMMFWYRQQPGQSLTLIATANQGSEATYESGFVIDKFPISRPNLTFSTLTVSNMSPEDSSIYLCSVHGSNTEAFFGQGTRLTVV.